Presented here are 32 T cell receptor beta chains from one specimen sequenced in a study of tumor-infiltrating lymphocytes in primary liver carcinoma. It was unsorted whole blood that yielded blood RNA, and germline DNA was also extracted. With roughly 0.5 ug total RNA as template and a constant-region primer, TCR beta cDNA was made. Generation of the TCR beta libraries relied on three nested multiplex PCR rounds using slightly modified ARM-PCR. In the first two PCR rounds, TRBV1-TRBV30 forward primers were paired with a C-beta reverse primer, and each round lasted approximately 9 cycles. Via MiXCR, TCRdb re-called the multiplex PCR reads, giving one row per CDR3 protein. Here the sample spans around 170,000 distinct CDR3 sequences, less than 65% being singletons. Source material: peripheral blood. These TCRs come from a man aged 35-49 years with primary liver carcinoma and hepatitis B virus infection.

The CDR3 protein is CASSSAWPCTSGSPDTQYF. DNA of the CDR3: TGTGCCAGCAGCTCGGCATGGCCCTGCACTAGCGGGAGCCCAGATACGCAGTATTTT. The chain joins TRBV11-2 to TRBJ2-3; 11 bases fit TRBD2. CDR3 length: 19 residues. Per the germline V gene, CDR1 is SGHAT and CDR2 is FQNNGV. The V segment lost 4 bases and the J segment 4 bases; nucleotides outside the gene matches: 16.

This clonotype was seen a few times. The chain employs TRBV28 and TRBJ1-1; 10 bases line up with TRBD1. Germline V lookup: CDR1 MDHEN, CDR2 SYDVKM. The CDR3 contains 16 residues. V lost 7 bases and J lost 0; bases outside the gene matches: 8. CDR3 loop: CASTLTGGRLNTEAFF. In DNA, the CDR3 is TGTGCCAGCACCCTGACAGGGGGCCGATTGAACACTGAAGCTTTCTTT.

Worth noting for this clonotype: This may be a read error, as it is one base from a much larger clone. V usage is TRBV29-1 and J usage is TRBJ2-1; 8 nucleotides line up with TRBD2. With V trimmed by 7 bases and J by 8 bases, 7 bases remained unmatched. The CDR3 extends over 12 amino acids. The germline gives CDR1 SQVTM, CDR2 ANQGSEA. This CDR3 reads CSGTSWSYEQFF. As DNA, the CDR3 is TGCAGCGGGACTAGCTGGAGCTATGAGCAGTTCTTC.

This chain joins TRBV4-1 and TRBJ1-2; D might be TRBD1 (6 bases). The CDR3 consists of 15 residues. Germline loops: CDR1 MGHRA, CDR2 YSYEKL. V dropped 4 bases and J dropped 0 bases, with 12 bases sitting between them. CDR3 in DNA: TGCGCCAGCAGCCCCCGACAGGAAGCTAACTATGGCTACACCTTC. It codes for CASSPRQEANYGYTF.

A remark on this clonotype: An end of the junction differs from the germline gene, which may be a read error. The rearrangement links TRBV18 to TRBJ2-2; D ambiguous. The CDR3 covers 13 residues. In germline, CDR1 is KGHSH, CDR2 LQKENI. The CDR3 nucleotides read TGTGTCAGCTCACCACCGAACACCGGGGAGCTGTTTTTT. Translation gives CVSSPPNTGELFF.

This clonotype was seen only a few times. The CDR3 DNA reads TGTGCCAGCAGCCAAGATGGACAGGGTAGCACTGGGGCCAACGTCCTGACTTTC. It codes for CASSQDGQGSTGANVLTF. The chain uses TRBV4-2 and TRBJ2-6; 8 positions match TRBD1. Per germline, CDR1 LGHNA and CDR2 YNFKEQ. This CDR3 is 18 amino acids long. Trimming took 0 bases from V and 2 from J; bases not matched to a gene: 6.

Remarks on this clonotype: An end of the junction differs from the germline gene, which may be a read error. V usage is TRBV6-5 and J usage is TRBJ2-1; tentative D call: TRBD1 (5 bases). The CDR3 runs 15 residues. CDR1 and CDR2 (germline): MNHEY, SVGAGI. CDR3: CDSSSGQGTYNEQFF. The CDR3 nucleotides are TGTGACAGCAGTTCAGGGCAGGGAACCTACAATGAGCAGTTCTTC.

In regard to this clonotype: A much more abundant neighbour one base away suggests this may be a read error. The J gene is TRBJ1-3, the V gene TRBV11-2; maybe TRBD1 (6 bases). Germline V gives CDR1 SGHAT, CDR2 FQNNGV. There are 14 residues in the CDR3. CDR3 in DNA: TGTGCCAGCAGCCCCGGGGGCGGAGGAAGCACCATATATTTT. Translation: CASSPGGGGSTIYF.

Notes on this clonotype: Possible read error: a much larger clone is one base away. The chain uses TRBV11-2 and TRBJ2-7; 10 bases are a match to TRBD2. Per the germline V gene, CDR1 is SGHAT and CDR2 is FQNNGV. The length of the CDR3 is 13 residues. DNA for the CDR3: TGTGCCAGCAGCAGAGGACTAGCGGACGAGCACTACTTC. Its protein product is CASSRGLADEHYF. Drawing the rest from reference TRBV11-2 and TRBJ2-7, the complete variable domain is EAGVAQSPRYKIIEKRQSVAFWCNPISGHATLYWYQQILGQGPKLLIQFQNNGVVDDSQLPKDRFSAERLKGVDSTLKIQPAKLEDSAVYLCASSRGLADEHYFGPGTRLTVT.

This chain joins TRBV12-5 and TRBJ2-1; no reliable D call. This CDR3 has 18 residues. Germline CDR1 and CDR2: LGHNT and FRNRAP. V was pared by 0 bases and J by 4 bases, with 19 bases between. The chain's CDR3 is CASGLVRSTSEIYNEQFF. The CDR3 region has the DNA TGTGCTAGTGGTTTGGTTAGGTCGACCTCTGAAATTTACAATGAGCAGTTCTTC.

The chain joins TRBV28 to TRBJ1-1, with D perhaps matching TRBD1 (6 bases). In germline, CDR1 is MDHEN, CDR2 SYDVKM. The CDR3 is 13 residues long. The germline V and J ends were trimmed by 6 bases and 6 bases, with 14 bases remaining between them. The CDR3 nucleotides read TGTGCCAGCAGGAACAGGGTTGGACCTGAAGCTTTCTTT. This gives the protein CASRNRVGPEAFF.

V and J are TRBV24-1 and TRBJ1-2; no reliable D call. Germline V gene sequence: CDR1 KGHDR, CDR2 SFDVKD. With 4 bases removed from V and 0 bases from J, the gap between germline ends came to 11 bases. CDR3 length: 15 amino acids. Here the CDR3 reads CATSDPTHTNYGYTF. CDR3 nucleotide sequence: TGTGCCACCAGTGACCCTACACATACTAACTATGGCTACACCTTC.

Of note for this clonotype: This may be a read error, as it is one base from a much larger clone. The J gene is TRBJ2-1, the V gene TRBV10-3, with 10 bases fitting TRBD1. Germline V gives CDR1 ENHRY, CDR2 SYGVKD. The CDR3 covers 14 residues. CDR3 in DNA: TGTGCCGTCAGAGTCGGACAGGGGGAAGGCGAGCAGTTCTTC. The encoded protein is CAVRVGQGEGEQFF.

V usage is TRBV24-1 and J usage is TRBJ2-1; D gene ambiguous. The germline V gene encodes CDR1 KGHDR and CDR2 SFDVKD. The CDR3 extends over 16 amino acids. Trimming removed 4 bases from V and 0 bases from J, with 12 bases in between. The CDR3 reads CATSDPGPSSYNEQFF. CDR3 coding DNA: TGTGCCACCAGTGACCCCGGGCCGAGCTCCTACAATGAGCAGTTCTTC.

Of note for this clonotype: The CDR3 ends on some other residue instead of the conserved phenylalanine or tryptophan, so this is likely a read error. The V gene is TRBV6-5, the J gene TRBJ2-5, with TRBD2 matching over 8 bases. The CDR3 is 16 amino acids. CDR1 and CDR2 from the germline V gene are MNHEY and SVGAGI. V lost 4 bases to trimming and J lost 4 bases; unmatched junction nucleotides: 11. The CDR3 nucleotides are TGTGCCAGCAGTTTCGCCCCGGGGGGGGCTTTAGAGACCCAGTACCTC. The encoded protein is CASSFAPGGALETQYL.

Here the CDR3 DNA reads TGCGCCAGCAGCCAAGGCGCCGGGAGGTTAGCGATTCCCGCAGTCGAGCAGTACTTC. Translated, it gives CASSQGAGRLAIPAVEQYF. V gene TRBV4-1 combines with J gene TRBJ2-7; 7 nucleotides align to TRBD2. The trim removed 1 base at V and 6 bases at J, leaving 21 bases unmatched. This CDR3 has 19 amino acids. The germline CDR1 and CDR2 sequences are MGHRA and YSYEKL.

Regarding this clonotype: This may stem from a read error, because a much larger clone lies one nucleotide away. The chain couples TRBV29-1 to TRBJ2-7; 14 positions match TRBD2. The CDR3 extends over 17 amino acids. With V trimmed by 8 bases and J by 2 bases, 14 bases remained unmatched. The germline CDR1 and CDR2 sequences are SQVTM and ANQGSEA. CDR3 residues: CSLARGTSGRRAYEQYF. DNA of the CDR3: TGCAGCCTTGCAAGGGGGACTAGCGGGAGAAGGGCCTACGAGCAGTACTTC.

Worth noting for this clonotype: The CDR3 does not end in the conserved phenylalanine or tryptophan, so this is likely a read error. The chain couples TRBV6-5 to TRBJ2-7, with D possibly matching TRBD1 (5 bases). The germline V gene has CDR1 MNHEY and CDR2 SVGAGI. V dropped 8 bases and J dropped 9 bases, with 17 bases sitting between them. This CDR3 region has 12 residues. This CDR3 is CASSAQGPGQYL. The CDR3 DNA follows: TGTGCCAGCTCAGCGCAGGGCCCCGGGCAGTACTTA.

This CDR3 is CSDSPAGFSYNEQFF. The CDR3 nucleotides are TGCAGTGATAGTCCCGCGGGCTTCTCCTACAATGAGCAGTTCTTC. This chain uses TRBV20-1 with TRBJ2-1; possibly TRBD2 for D (5 bases). CDR3 length: 15 residues. Trimming removed 7 bases at V and 0 bases at J, with 16 bases between. Germline V gene sequence: CDR1 DFQATT, CDR2 SNEGSKA (reference sequence).

V usage is TRBV6-2 or TRBV6-3 and J usage is TRBJ1-6, with D possibly TRBD1 on 6 matching bases. Germline assignment: CDR1 MNHEY and CDR2 SVGEGT. Trimming stripped 5 bases from V and 4 bases from J, with 15 bases between. This CDR3 region has 16 residues. The CDR3 bases are TGTGCCAGCAGTGAGGTGAACCAGGGGTATAATTCACCCCTCCACTTT. Its translation: CASSEVNQGYNSPLHF.

This chain uses TRBV12-3 or TRBV12-4 with TRBJ2-7, with D possibly being TRBD2 (5 bases). The CDR3 is made up of 13 amino acids. The V gene lost 7 bases and the J gene lost 7 bases, with 17 bases spanning the gap. The CDR3 DNA is TGTGCCAGCACCAACGGCGGGTTGAGGGAGCAGTACTTC. It is translated as CASTNGGLREQYF.

Note on this clonotype: This could be a read error, since a much larger clone is one nucleotide away. The rearrangement links TRBV29-1 to TRBJ2-1, with D maybe TRBD1 (6 bases). Trimming took off 6 bases at V and 6 bases at J, with 12 bases between the two ends. The germline gives CDR1 SQVTM, CDR2 ANQGSEA. The CDR3 contains 12 residues. The CDR3 loop reads CSVATGCNEQFF. DNA for the CDR3: TGCAGCGTCGCGACAGGATGCAATGAGCAGTTCTTC.

This clonotype was counted between two and nine times. The CDR3 loop reads CASTPNPGTGELFF. CDR3 nucleotides: TGTGCCAGCACCCCCAACCCGGGCACCGGGGAGCTGTTTTTT. This chain connects TRBV6-1 to TRBJ2-2, with D unresolved. Deletions cut 7 bases from V and 4 bases from J, with 13 bases between. The CDR3 loop spans 14 amino acids. The germline V gene has CDR1 MNHNS and CDR2 SASEGT.

This chain connects TRBV5-4 to TRBJ2-2, with D unresolved. Germline CDR1 SGHNT, CDR2 YYREEE (reference sequence). The CDR3 contains 15 residues. V was shortened by 1 base and J by 4 bases, with 11 bases between the two germline ends. CDR3 region: CASSLPGTPTGELFF. The DNA for the CDR3 is TGTGCCAGCAGCTTGCCCGGAACTCCCACCGGGGAGCTGTTTTTT.

Turning to this clonotype: At one boundary the junction diverges from the germline segment, which might be a read error. The chain has TRBV11-2 and TRBJ2-7; the match to TRBD1 covers 9 bases. The CDR3 consists of 17 residues. Per the germline V gene, CDR1 is SGHAT and CDR2 is FQNNGV. As DNA, the CDR3 is TGTGCCAACAGCTTATCCTCACGGGACAGGGACCCCTACGAGCAGTACTTC. Translating it yields CANSLSSRDRDPYEQYF.

This sequence joins TRBV11-2 and TRBJ2-7; D is unclear. Germline V gene data show CDR1 as SGHAT and CDR2 as FQNNGV. The CDR3 runs to 15 residues. The germline V and J ends were trimmed by 5 bases and 7 bases, with 21 bases remaining between them. CDR3 protein: CASSLGSVRYREQYF. DNA of the CDR3: TGTGCCAGCAGCCTAGGTTCCGTCCGGTATCGGGAGCAGTACTTC.

This clonotype occurred many times. The chain carries TRBV11-2 and TRBJ2-3, with D hard to call. This CDR3 spans 14 amino acids. The V gene's germline CDR1 is SGHAT and CDR2 FQNNGV. V was clipped by 2 bases and J by 6 bases, with 12 bases between them. CDR3 coding DNA: TGTGCCAGCAGCTTAAGTCCATCCATGGATACGCAGTATTTT. As protein: CASSLSPSMDTQYF.

This rearrangement joins TRBV6-5 to TRBJ2-7; D perhaps matches TRBD1 (5 bases). CDR1 and CDR2 from the germline V gene are MNHEY and SVGAGI. There are 15 residues in the CDR3. V was pared by 5 bases and J by 2 bases, with 16 bases between. The CDR3 nucleotides are TGTGCCAGCAGTCCGACCCGGACATCACCCTACGAGCAGTACTTC. This sequence encodes CASSPTRTSPYEQYF.

V usage is TRBV6-1 and J usage is TRBJ1-5; D remains unclear. This CDR3 has 13 amino acids. Germline V CDR1 and CDR2: MNHNS, SASEGT. V dropped 7 bases and J dropped 4 bases, with 11 bases sitting between them. The CDR3 loop is CASTPDGNQPQHF. CDR3 DNA sequence: TGTGCCAGCACCCCGGACGGAAATCAGCCCCAGCATTTT.

A few counts support this clonotype. At one end, the junction sequence differs from germline, possibly due to a read error. V gene TRBV7-9 combines with J gene TRBJ1-1, with 7 positions matching TRBD1. The CDR3 is 14 amino acids. The germline V gene encodes CDR1 SEHNR and CDR2 FQNEAQ (reference sequence). CDR3 protein: CASSLGQVNTEAFF. CDR3 nucleotides: TGTGCCAGCAGTTTAGGACAGGTGAACACTGAAGCTTTCTTT.

J is TRBJ2-3 and V is TRBV7-3; 8 bases fit TRBD2. The CDR3 contains 14 residues. With V trimmed by 3 bases and J by 6 bases, 5 bases remained unmatched. Germline CDR1 SGHTA, CDR2 FQGTGA. The CDR3 nucleotides are TGTGCCAGCAGCTTTACAGCGGGAGTCGATACGCAGTATTTT. Residues: CASSFTAGVDTQYF.

This clonotype occurred a few times. The chain links TRBV12-3 or TRBV12-4 to TRBJ2-6; D is uncertain. V dropped 4 bases and J dropped 1 base, with 11 bases sitting between them. The CDR3 sequence is 16 residues long. CDR3 amino acids: CASSSKLLSGANVLTF. Written as DNA, the CDR3 is TGTGCCAGCAGTTCCAAACTTTTATCTGGGGCCAACGTCCTGACTTTC.